This T cell receptor beta chain was sequenced during a study of T-cell memory formation after mild COVID-19. At the level of the study: The TCR clusters were mostly specific to one donor.

Germline-derived CDR1 and CDR2 are SGHTA and FQGNSA. The V end was cut by 1 base, the J end by 2 bases, with 10 bases between. The CDR3 is made up of 15 amino acids. Turning to this clonotype: Its antigen remains unidentified.

Findings of the study overall: Some SARS-CoV-2-responding clones were already detected in memory before infection. Contracting CD4+ clones sat mainly in CM and EM; CD8+ in EMRA.

TCR alpha and TCR beta cDNA libraries carrying sample barcodes and UMIs were produced by 5'RACE using constant-segment primers. TCRdb fed the 5' RACE reads into MiXCR, producing one record per CDR3 protein. The sample has some 600,000 distinct CDR3 sequences, 15% to 20% seen once. The genes are TRBV7-2 and TRBJ2-3; D may be TRBD2 (5 bases). Material for sequencing was PBMCs or a T cell subset sorted from them (not recorded which). The clonotype was recovered from an adult woman who had mild COVID-19 (a few samples of this study predate the infection). Cell type and time point are not known. In nucleotides, the CDR3 is TGTGCCAGCAGCTTAGACGGCGGGTACACAGATACGCAGTATTTT. Translating gives CASSLDGGYTDTQYF.